This record concerns one T cell receptor (beta chain) sequence. Its cognate antigen is unknown. The treatment denotes: around 19 received Ad26.COV2.S at low or high dose, single or two shots; about 5 received placebo; per-sample allocation not given. Collection of samples fell on day 63 after the first vaccine or placebo injection. The CDR3 is 13 amino acids. Trimming cost V 3 bases and J 3 bases, with 6 bases left between them. The sample belongs to a study of Ad26.COV2.S vaccination and SARS-CoV-2 variants. Study observations and caveats: Researchers reported similar non-spike TCR breadth in vaccine and placebo recipients.

The method was immunoSEQ multiplex PCR; TCRdb's version includes in-frame clones alone and lacks a portion of them. The sample contains 510,000 or so clones, around 88% of which appear only once. This chain connects TRBV12-3 or TRBV12-4 to TRBJ1-5; D unresolved. Sequences were derived from peripheral blood, sampled in a trial of Ad26.COV2.S vaccine versus placebo. This clonotype was obtained from a person between 18 and 65 years old who received the Ad26.COV2.S COVID-19 vaccine or a placebo. The CDR3 protein is CASSFRDNQPQHF. The DNA of the CDR3 is TGTGCCAGCAGTTTCCGGGACAATCAGCCCCAGCATTTT.